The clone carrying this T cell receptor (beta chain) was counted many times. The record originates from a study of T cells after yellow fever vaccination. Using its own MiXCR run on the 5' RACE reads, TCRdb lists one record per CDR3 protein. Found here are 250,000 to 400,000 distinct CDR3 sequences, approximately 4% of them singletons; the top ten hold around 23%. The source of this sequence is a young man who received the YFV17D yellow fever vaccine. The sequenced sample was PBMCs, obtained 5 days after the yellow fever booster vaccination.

CDR3: CAIRGTLNTEAFF. The CDR3 bases are TGTGCCATCAGAGGGACTTTGAACACTGAAGCTTTCTTT. This chain links TRBV10-3 with TRBJ1-1; D perhaps matches TRBD1 (5 bases). Germline CDR1 and CDR2: ENHRY and SYGVKD. The CDR3 is 13 amino acids. V lost 6 bases and J 0 bases, leaving 8 bases between the germline ends.